This T cell receptor (beta chain) was profiled in a study of blood T cell repertoires in COVID-19. Study as a whole: Samples came from the United States, Italy and Spain, spanning acute and convalescent COVID-19. The cDNA or gDNA used as material had been derived from T cells, B-cell-depleted T cells, or PBMCs.

The germline V gene has CDR1 SGHTA and CDR2 FQGNSA. With V trimmed by 0 bases and J by 0 bases, 0 bases remained unmatched. The CDR3 runs to 15 residues. Per the study methods: Nucleated cell number was recorded as an estimate derived from reference gene primer amplification. TCRdb keeps only in-frame clones here, not all; method: immunoSEQ multiplex PCR. The D gene and trimming were derived from the DNA, and the V and J assignments and clone size from that table. This table has around 270,000 clones, 75% to 90% appearing once. The source material was peripheral blood. The TCR was taken from a man aged 25 to 40 with acute or convalescent COVID-19. The J gene is TRBJ2-7, the V gene TRBV7-2, with 9 bases lining up with TRBD2. The CDR3 region is CASSLATSGSYEQYF. The CDR3 coding sequence is TGTGCCAGCAGCTTAGCGACTAGCGGCTCCTACGAGCAGTACTTC.